This T cell receptor beta chain appears in the sequencing data of a study of molecular identifiers for immune sequencing clone quantification. Background on the study: In replicates, RNA from roughly 20,000 or 100,000 naive CD8 cells was split five ways, four sequenced. Study-level points and caveats: Clones of above 20 RNA copies carried over 97% of effector molecules; in naive cells they carried under 1%.

This clonotype was observed a few times. Its antigen is unknown. A much larger clone lies one base from this, so it may be a read error. Using a CD8+CD4-CCR7+CD45RA+ phenotype, naive CD8 T cells were sorted. CDR3 size: 14 residues. Germline V gene lookup returns CDR1 MNHEY and CDR2 SVGAGI. TCRdb fed the PCR reads into MiXCR, producing one record per CDR3 protein. Of around 460,000 distinct CDR3 sequences listed, about 26% are singletons. The receptor comes from a human donor in good health. Some libraries in this study had Jurkat cell RNA spiked in. Specimen: naive CD8+ T cells from blood, with Jurkat cell RNA spiked in. Subset reported: FACS-sorted CD8+CD4-CCR7+CD45RA+ naive T cells. The rearrangement joins TRBV6-5 to TRBJ2-3; unclear D gene. CDR3 nucleotide sequence: TGTGCCAGCAGTTACTCAGACCACACAGATACGCGGTATTTT. It translates to CASSYSDHTDTRYF.